This TCR beta chain was recorded in a study of T-cell memory formation after mild COVID-19. Study-level background: The study found TCR clusters largely donor specific. Whole-study findings and limits: Cross-reactive memory seemingly joined, as some responding clones were found in pre-infection memory. A balance of CD4 and CD8 characterized clones contracting day 15 to 85, whereas later expanders leaned CD4+.

This clonotype came up many times. Its antigen is not known. Constant-segment primers were used for 5'RACE, and the resulting TCR alpha and TCR beta cDNA libraries carried sample barcodes and UMIs. TCRdb processed the 5' RACE reads anew with MiXCR; each CDR3 protein has one entry. The sample includes 400,000 to 450,000 distinct CDR3 sequences, approximately 18% of them seen just once. Germline CDR1 reads MNHEY; CDR2 reads SVGAGI. V was trimmed by 1 base and J by 0 bases, leaving 15 bases between them. CDR3 length: 17 residues. V and J are TRBV6-5 and TRBJ1-1; D call uncertain. The receptor was isolated from a man aged 18 to 35 who had mild COVID-19 (a few samples of this study predate the infection). Cell type and time point are not known. The sequenced sample consisted of PBMCs or a T cell subset sorted from them (not recorded which). CDR3 in DNA: TGTGCCAGCAGTTACTTCCACCCACGGACGGTGAACACTGAAGCTTTCTTT. It encodes CASSYFHPRTVNTEAFF.